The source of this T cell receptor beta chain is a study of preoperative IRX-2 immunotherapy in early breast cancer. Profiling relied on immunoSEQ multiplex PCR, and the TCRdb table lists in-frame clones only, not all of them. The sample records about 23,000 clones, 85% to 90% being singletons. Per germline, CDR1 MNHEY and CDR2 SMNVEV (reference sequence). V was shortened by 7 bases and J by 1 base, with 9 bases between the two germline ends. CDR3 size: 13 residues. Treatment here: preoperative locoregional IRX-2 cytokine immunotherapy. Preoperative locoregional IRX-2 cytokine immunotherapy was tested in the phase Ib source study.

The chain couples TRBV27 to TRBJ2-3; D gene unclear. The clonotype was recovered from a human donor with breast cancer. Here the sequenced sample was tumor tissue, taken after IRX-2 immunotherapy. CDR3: CASTLQGTDTQYF. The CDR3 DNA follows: TGTGCCAGCACCTTGCAGGGCACAGATACGCAGTATTTT.